This TCR beta chain was captured in a study of control samples from healthy donors and cancer patients. Per the germline V gene, CDR1 is LGHDT and CDR2 is YNNKEL (reference sequence). This CDR3 spans 15 amino acids. V was clipped by 0 bases and J by 8 bases, with 14 bases between them. The assay was immunoSEQ multiplex PCR, and TCRdb's table has in-frame clones only and misses some. The data hold about 120,000 clones, with about 90% observed a single time. The chain is built from TRBV3-1 (or the pseudogene TRBV3-2) and TRBJ2-1; D not certain. Sequences were obtained from blood. The TCR sequence derives from a man aged 50 to 59 in good health. The CDR3 region has the DNA TGTGCCAGCAGCCAAGATGGGGTGAGTTTCGATGAGCAGTTCTTC. Translation gives CASSQDGVSFDEQFF.